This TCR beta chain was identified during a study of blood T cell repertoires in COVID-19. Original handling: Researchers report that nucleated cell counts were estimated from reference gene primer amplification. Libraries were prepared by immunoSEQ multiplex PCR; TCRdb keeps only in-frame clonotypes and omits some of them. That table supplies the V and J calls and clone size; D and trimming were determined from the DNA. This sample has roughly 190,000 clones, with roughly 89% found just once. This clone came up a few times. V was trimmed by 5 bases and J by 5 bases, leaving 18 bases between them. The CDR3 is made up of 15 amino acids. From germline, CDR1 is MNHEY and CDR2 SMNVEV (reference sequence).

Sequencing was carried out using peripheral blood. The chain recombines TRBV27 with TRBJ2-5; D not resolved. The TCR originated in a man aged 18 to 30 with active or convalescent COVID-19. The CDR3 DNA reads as TGTGCCAGCAGTCCCCGATTATTGGGCGTCGAGACCCAGTACTTC. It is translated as CASSPRLLGVETQYF.